Many counts were recorded for the clone carrying this T cell receptor (beta chain). Antigen: not known. The entry originates in a study of identical twins. General observations from the study: Whereas memory repertoires showed no such difference, abundant cord blood beta clonotypes carried fewer insertions.

Via MiXCR, TCRdb re-called the 5' RACE reads, giving one row per CDR3 protein. The sample lists 150,000 or so distinct CDR3 sequences; under 4.5% were seen once. V was clipped by 1 base and J by 4 bases, with 7 bases between them. Germline V lookup: CDR1 SGHVS, CDR2 FNYEAQ. CDR3 length equals 14 residues. Sequenced material: memory T cells sorted from blood. V is TRBV7-6 and J is TRBJ1-4; weak D call: TRBD1 (5 bases). The TCR sequence derives from a man between 18 and 35 years old in good health. CDR3 nucleotides: TGTGCCAGCAGCTTAGGGCAGGGTAATGAAAAACTGTTTTTT. Translating it yields CASSLGQGNEKLFF. Full variable domain (outside the CDR3, taken from reference TRBV7-6 and TRBJ1-4): GAGVSQSPRYKVTKRGQDVALRCDPISGHVSLYWYRQALGQGPEFLTYFNYEAQQDKSGLPNDRFSAERPEGSISTLTIQRTEQRDSAMYRCASSLGQGNEKLFFGSGTQLSVL.